This TCR beta chain derives from a study of OX40 agonist ivuxolimab in advanced cancers. For the wider study: Ivuxolimab was a fully human IgG2 agonistic monoclonal antibody targeting the costimulatory receptor OX40 (CD134). Intravenous ivuxolimab was administered to patients every 2 weeks at six dose levels: 0.01, 0.1, 0.3, 1.5, 3 and 10 mg/kg. Of the roughly 50 dose-escalation patients, hepatocellular carcinoma was present in around 19, melanoma in roughly 15, renal cell carcinoma in 9 and head and neck cancer in 9. In the dose-escalation cohort, around four fifths of patients were male, and the mean age was 60 years with a range of roughly 23 to 90. Prior anti-PD-1, anti-PD-L1 or anti-CTLA-4 therapy was permitted, and checkpoint inhibitors had been received by more than 35% of dose-escalation patients. Partial responses were achieved by three dose-escalation patients, of whom one had hepatocellular carcinoma and two had cutaneous melanoma. Peripheral TCRbeta sequencing was intended to test whether TCR sequence diversity was altered and clonal T-cell expansion was caused by ivuxolimab. The paper covers the monotherapy dose-escalation part of the phase I ivuxolimab trial, which included N of about 50 patients.

Trimming leaves V shorter by 10 bases and J shorter by 0 bases, with the junction holding 5 bases beyond the gene matches. CDR1 SEHNR and CDR2 FQNEAQ were looked up in the germline V gene (reference sequence). There are 13 amino acids in the CDR3, from cysteine to phenylalanine inclusive. The retained sequence is limited to the CDR3, 39 bases, with the frame set at the first base. Details on this clone: Its antigen specificity is not known. There are no base qualities to consult, and no much larger clone falls within one base.

To sequence the TCRbeta CDR3 region, genomic DNA was isolated from the sorted cells. The immunoSEQ Assay was used to sequence the TCRbeta CDR3 regions. Here the immuneACCESS table is served through TCRdb, limited to in-frame sequences with V and J called. Missing clones are a known gap in these copies; in checked studies unresolved V genes cover under half, and the rest lacks a known reason. This sample comprises tens of thousands of clones, around 91% of them detected only once. Of the sample, 10% to 12% falls within the top ten clones. Patients with a history of autoimmune disease or receiving systemic immunosuppression were excluded from the trial. In every dose cohort, peripheral blood was drawn for TCR sequencing at baseline, cycle 4 day 1, and cycle 7 day 1. Samples were obtained from an open-label, multicenter, first-in-human phase I dose-escalation trial of ivuxolimab. Adults with locally advanced or metastatic melanoma, renal cell, hepatocellular, or head and neck squamous cell carcinoma were enrolled in the trial. Before TCR sequencing, CD4+ T cells and CD8+ T cells from peripheral blood were sorted into separate populations.

Paper-wide results and their limitations: Partial responders in the 0.1-3.0 mg/kg groups had among the lowest normalized peripheral clonal expansion, especially among CD8+ T cells. Clonal expansion of both CD4+ and CD8+ blood T cells was observed from baseline to week 6 at doses 0.1 to 3.0 mg/kg. Low levels of normalized T-cell clonal expansion were also seen in some patients who did not respond. After ivuxolimab, more expanded clones were found on average in CD8+ T cells than in CD4+ T cells. The antigen specificity of the peripheral T cells that underwent clonal expansion was not determined.

Sample: CD4+ or CD8+ T cells sorted from blood, taken in a trial of the OX40 agonist ivuxolimab. The TCR sequence derives from an adult with an advanced solid tumor such as melanoma, head and neck, liver or kidney cancer. Here the chain combines TRBV7-9 and TRBJ2-7; 8 junctional bases match TRBD1. The CDR3 region reads CATRTGSSYEQYF. The bases read TGTGCCACCCGGACAGGGAGCTCCTACGAGCAGTACTTC. The full variable domain, with segments outside the CDR3 supplied by the reference TRBV7-9 and TRBJ2-7 proteins, appears as DTGVSQNPRHKITKRGQNVTFRCDPISEHNRLYWYRQTLGQGPEFLTYFQNEAQLEKSRLLSDRFSAERPKGSFSTLEIQRTEQGDSAMYLCATRTGSSYEQYFGPGTRLTVT.